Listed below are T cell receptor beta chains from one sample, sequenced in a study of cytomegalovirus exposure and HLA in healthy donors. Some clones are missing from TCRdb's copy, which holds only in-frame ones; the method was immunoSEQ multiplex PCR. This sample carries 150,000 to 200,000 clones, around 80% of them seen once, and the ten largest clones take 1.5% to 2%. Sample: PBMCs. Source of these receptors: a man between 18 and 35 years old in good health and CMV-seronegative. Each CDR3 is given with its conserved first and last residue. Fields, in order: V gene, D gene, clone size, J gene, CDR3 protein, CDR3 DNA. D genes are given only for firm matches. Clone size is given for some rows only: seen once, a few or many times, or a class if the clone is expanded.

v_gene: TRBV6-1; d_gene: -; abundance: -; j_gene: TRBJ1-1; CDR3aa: CASSEPAAYGDTEAFF; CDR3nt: TGTGCCAGCAGTGAGCCGGCAGCTTACGGGGACACTGAAGCTTTCTTT
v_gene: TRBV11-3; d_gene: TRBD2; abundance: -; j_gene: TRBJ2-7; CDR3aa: CASSLGLAGAGEQYF; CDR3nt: TGTGCCAGCAGCCTCGGGCTAGCGGGAGCCGGTGAGCAGTACTTC
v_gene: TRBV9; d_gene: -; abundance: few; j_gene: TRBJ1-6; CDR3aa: CASSVGWAGLGSPLHF; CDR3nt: TGTGCCAGCAGCGTTGGATGGGCTGGGTTAGGTTCACCCCTCCACTTT
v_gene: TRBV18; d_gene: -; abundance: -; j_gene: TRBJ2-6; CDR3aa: CASSYTQWGVVSGANVLTF; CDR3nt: TGTGCCAGCTCGTACACGCAGTGGGGCGTAGTGTCTGGGGCCAACGTCCTGACTTTC
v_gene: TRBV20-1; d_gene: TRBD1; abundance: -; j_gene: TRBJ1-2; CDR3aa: CSAEGTDGYTF; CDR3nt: TGCAGTGCCGAAGGGACAGATGGCTACACCTTC
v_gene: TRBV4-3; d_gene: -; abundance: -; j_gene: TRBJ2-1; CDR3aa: CASSPEGQWGVGEQFF; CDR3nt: TGCGCCAGCAGCCCAGAAGGGCAGTGGGGGGTGGGTGAGCAGTTCTTC
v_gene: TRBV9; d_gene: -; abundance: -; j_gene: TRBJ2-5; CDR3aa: CASSVNSLGGETQYF; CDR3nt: TGTGCCAGCAGCGTAAATAGTTTAGGGGGAGAGACCCAGTACTTC
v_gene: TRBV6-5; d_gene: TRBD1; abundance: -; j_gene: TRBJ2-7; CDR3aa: CASTKGDRGRLEQYF; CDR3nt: TGTGCCAGCACAAAGGGGGACAGGGGCCGCCTGGAGCAGTACTTC
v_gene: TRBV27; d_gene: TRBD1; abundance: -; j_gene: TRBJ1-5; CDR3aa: CASSLSGQGYQPQHF; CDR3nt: TGTGCCAGCAGTTTATCGGGACAGGGATATCAGCCCCAGCATTTT
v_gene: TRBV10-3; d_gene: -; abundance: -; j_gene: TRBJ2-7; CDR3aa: CAISSSLEQYF; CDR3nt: TGTGCCATCAGTTCCTCCCTGGAGCAGTACTTC
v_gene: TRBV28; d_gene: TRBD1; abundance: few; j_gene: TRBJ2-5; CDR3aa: CASSPTGQGNVETQYF; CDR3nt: TGTGCCAGCTCGCCTACGGGACAGGGTAATGTAGAGACCCAGTACTTC
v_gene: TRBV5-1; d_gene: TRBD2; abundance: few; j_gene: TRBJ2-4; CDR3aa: CASSLEVAGAKNIQYF; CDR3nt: TGCGCCAGCAGCTTGGAGGTAGCGGGGGCCAAAAACATTCAGTACTTC
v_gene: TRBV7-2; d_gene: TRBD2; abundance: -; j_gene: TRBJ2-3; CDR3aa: CASSLRVGSSGRTDTQYF; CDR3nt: TGTGCCAGCAGCTTAAGGGTCGGTTCTAGCGGGCGCACAGATACGCAGTATTTT
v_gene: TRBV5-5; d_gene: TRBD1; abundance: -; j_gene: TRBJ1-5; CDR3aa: CASSLFFMTGDYRNQPQHF; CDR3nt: TGTGCCAGCAGCTTGTTTTTTATGACAGGGGATTATCGCAATCAGCCCCAGCATTTT
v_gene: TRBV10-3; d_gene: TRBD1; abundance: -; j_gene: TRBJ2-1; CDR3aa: CAISGTGDPGPFF; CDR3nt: TGTGCCATCTCCGGGACAGGGGACCCAGGACCGTTCTTC
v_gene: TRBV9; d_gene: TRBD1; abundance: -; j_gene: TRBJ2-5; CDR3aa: CASSVNGQGKETQYF; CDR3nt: TGTGCCAGCAGCGTAAACGGACAGGGCAAAGAGACCCAGTACTTC
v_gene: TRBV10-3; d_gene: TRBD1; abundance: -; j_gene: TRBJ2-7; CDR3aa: CAVRWGQSSYEQYF; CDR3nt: TGTGCCGTCCGCTGGGGACAGTCCTCCTACGAGCAGTACTTC
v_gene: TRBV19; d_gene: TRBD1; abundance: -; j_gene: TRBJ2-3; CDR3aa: CASGPWTGSTDTQYF; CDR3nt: TGTGCCAGTGGACCTTGGACAGGGAGCACAGATACGCAGTATTTT
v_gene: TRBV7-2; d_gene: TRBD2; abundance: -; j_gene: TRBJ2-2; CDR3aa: CASSLAGGWDTGELFF; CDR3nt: TGTGCCAGCAGTCTAGCGGGGGGATGGGACACCGGGGAGCTGTTTTTT
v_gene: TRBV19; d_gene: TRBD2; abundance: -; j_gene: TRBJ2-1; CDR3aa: CASQAGGPVGEQFF; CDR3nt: TGTGCCAGCCAAGCGGGAGGGCCGGTGGGTGAGCAGTTCTTC
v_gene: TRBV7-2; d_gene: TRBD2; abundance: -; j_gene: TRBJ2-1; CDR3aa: CASSPPGTTTVGGFF; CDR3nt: TGTGCCAGCAGCCCCCCCGGGACTACGACCGTTGGGGGGTTCTTC
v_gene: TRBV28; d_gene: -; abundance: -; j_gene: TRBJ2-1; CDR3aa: CASSLLVAEGNEQFF; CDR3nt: TGTGCCAGCAGTTTATTGGTAGCGGAGGGGAATGAGCAGTTCTTC
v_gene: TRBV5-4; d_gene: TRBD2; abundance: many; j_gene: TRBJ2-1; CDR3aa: CASSLGVSGRREQFF; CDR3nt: TGTGCCAGCAGCTTGGGGGTTAGCGGGCGGAGGGAGCAGTTCTTC
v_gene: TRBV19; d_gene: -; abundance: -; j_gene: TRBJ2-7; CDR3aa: CASTDTEYSYEQYF; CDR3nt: TGTGCCAGCACCGATACAGAATACTCCTACGAGCAGTACTTC
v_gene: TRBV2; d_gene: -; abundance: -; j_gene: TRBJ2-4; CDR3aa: CASNQIIDIQYF; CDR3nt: TGTGCCAGCAATCAGATCATCGACATTCAGTACTTC
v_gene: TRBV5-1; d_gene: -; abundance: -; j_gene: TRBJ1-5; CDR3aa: CASTEAGESNQPQHF; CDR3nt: TGCGCCAGCACCGAAGCAGGGGAAAGCAATCAGCCCCAGCATTTT
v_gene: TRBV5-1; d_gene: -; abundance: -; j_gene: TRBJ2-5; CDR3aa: CASSRSLEETQYF; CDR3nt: TGCGCCAGCAGCCGGAGTTTAGAGGAGACCCAGTACTTC
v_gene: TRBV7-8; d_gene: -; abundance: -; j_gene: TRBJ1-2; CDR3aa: CASSFGQSGYTF; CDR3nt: TGTGCCAGCAGCTTTGGACAGTCTGGCTACACCTTC
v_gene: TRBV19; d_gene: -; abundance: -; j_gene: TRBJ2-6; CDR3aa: CASRAGANVLTF; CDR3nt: TGTGCCAGTCGGGCTGGGGCCAACGTCCTGACTTTC
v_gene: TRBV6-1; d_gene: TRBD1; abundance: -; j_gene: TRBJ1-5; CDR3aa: CASSGTGDGNQPQHF; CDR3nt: TGTGCCAGCAGTGGAACAGGGGACGGGAATCAGCCCCAGCATTTT
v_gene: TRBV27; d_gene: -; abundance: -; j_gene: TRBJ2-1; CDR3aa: CASSISPPELWSSYNEQFF; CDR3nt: TGTGCCAGCAGTATATCACCCCCAGAGCTCTGGAGCTCCTACAATGAGCAGTTCTTC
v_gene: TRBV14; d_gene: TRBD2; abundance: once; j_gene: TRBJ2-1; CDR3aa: CASSRTRTGNEQFF; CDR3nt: TGTGCCAGCAGCCGGACTAGAACGGGGAATGAGCAGTTCTTC
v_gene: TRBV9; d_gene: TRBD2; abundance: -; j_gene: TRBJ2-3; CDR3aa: CASSVVSGGYTQYF; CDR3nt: TGTGCCAGCAGCGTAGTTAGCGGGGGTTATACGCAGTATTTT
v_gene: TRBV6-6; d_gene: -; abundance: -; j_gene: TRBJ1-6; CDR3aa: CASSYFPSSSPLHF; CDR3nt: TGTGCCAGCAGTTACTTCCCGTCGTCGTCACCCCTCCACTTT
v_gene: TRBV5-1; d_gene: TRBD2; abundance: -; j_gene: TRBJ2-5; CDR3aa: CASSLGTSGAVQETQYF; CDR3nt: TGCGCCAGCAGCTTGGGGACTAGCGGGGCAGTCCAAGAGACCCAGTACTTC
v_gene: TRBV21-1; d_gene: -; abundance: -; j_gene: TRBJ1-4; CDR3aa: CASSKEKGRANEKLFF; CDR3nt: TGTGCCAGCAGCAAAGAGAAAGGGAGGGCTAATGAAAAACTGTTTTTT
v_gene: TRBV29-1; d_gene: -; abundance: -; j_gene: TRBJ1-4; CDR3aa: CSALVRAGEKLFF; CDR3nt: TGCAGCGCTCTCGTCAGGGCAGGGGAAAAACTGTTTTTT
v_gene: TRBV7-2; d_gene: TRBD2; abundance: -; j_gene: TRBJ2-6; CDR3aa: CASSRGTSGSLSGANVLTF; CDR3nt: TGTGCCAGCAGCCGAGGAACTAGCGGGAGTCTGTCTGGGGCCAACGTCCTGACTTTC
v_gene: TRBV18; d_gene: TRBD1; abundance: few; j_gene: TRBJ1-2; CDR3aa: CASSPGQTYGYTF; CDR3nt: TGTGCCAGCTCACCGGGACAGACCTATGGCTACACCTTC
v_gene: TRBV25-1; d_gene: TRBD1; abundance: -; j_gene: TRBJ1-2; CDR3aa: CASSDGLRDRVDGYTF; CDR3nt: TGTGCCAGCAGTGACGGTCTTCGAGACAGGGTAGATGGCTACACCTTC
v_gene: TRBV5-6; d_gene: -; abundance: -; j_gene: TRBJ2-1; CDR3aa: CASSLERYNEQFF; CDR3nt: TGTGCCAGCAGCTTGGAGAGATACAATGAGCAGTTCTTC
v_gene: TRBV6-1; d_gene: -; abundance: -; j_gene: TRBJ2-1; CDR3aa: CASSDRVLLPYNEQFF; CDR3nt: TGTGCCAGCAGTGATCGGGTCCTGCTGCCATACAATGAGCAGTTCTTC
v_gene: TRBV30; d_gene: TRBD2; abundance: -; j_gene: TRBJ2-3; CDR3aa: CAWNGLAGVSDTQYF; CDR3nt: TGTGCCTGGAATGGGCTAGCGGGAGTTTCAGATACGCAGTATTTT
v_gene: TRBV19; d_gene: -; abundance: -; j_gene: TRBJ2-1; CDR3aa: CASSSGFRNEQFF; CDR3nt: TGTGCCAGTAGTAGCGGGTTTCGAAATGAGCAGTTCTTC
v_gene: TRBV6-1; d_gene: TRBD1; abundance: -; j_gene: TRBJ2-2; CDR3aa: CASGTAFNTGELFF; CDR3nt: TGTGCCAGTGGGACAGCCTTTAACACCGGGGAGCTGTTTTTT